Listed below are T cell receptor beta chains from one sample, sequenced in a study of neurological immune-mediated disorders. TCRdb reprocessed the 5' RACE reads with MiXCR, giving one entry per CDR3 protein. The sample contains 85,000 to 90,000 distinct CDR3 sequences, roughly 3.5% of which appear only once. The sequencing input was PBMCs. These receptors were obtained from a woman in her 50s with multiple sclerosis. Each CDR3 is given with its conserved first and last residue. The D gene is left open where the match is weak. The size entry gives once, few or many counts, or a class when the clone is expanded.

d_gene | j_gene | abundance | v_gene | CDR3nt | CDR3aa
. | TRBJ2-3 | many | TRBV4-3 | TGCGCCAGCAGCCAAGGGTCAAGAGCGGAGTTCACAGATACGCAGTATTTT | CASSQGSRAEFTDTQYF
. | TRBJ1-4 | many | TRBV20-1 | TGCAGTGCTAGAGTGGGATCAACTAATGAAAAACTGTTTTTT | CSARVGSTNEKLFF
TRBD1 | TRBJ1-1 | many | TRBV5-1 | TGCGCCAGCAGCTTTTACCGAGGGGGACAGGGTCCCACTGAAGCTTTCTTT | CASSFYRGGQGPTEAFF
. | TRBJ1-2 | many | TRBV3-1 | TGTGCCAGCAGCCAAGATAAAGGGGTAGGTGGCTACACCTTC | CASSQDKGVGGYTF
. | TRBJ2-2 | many | TRBV7-2 | TGTGCCAGCAGCCCGCGGACAGCCCCGAACACCGGGGAGCTGTTTTTT | CASSPRTAPNTGELFF
. | TRBJ2-7 | many | TRBV9 | TGTGCCAGCAGCGTAGATGGGGTCCACGAGCAGTACTTC | CASSVDGVHEQYF
TRBD1 | TRBJ2-3 | many | TRBV7-2 | TGTGCCAGCAGCTTCCAGGGGGCCACTAGCACAGATACGCAGTATTTT | CASSFQGATSTDTQYF
. | TRBJ1-3 | many | TRBV13 | TGTGCCAGCAGCCCCCGGGACATCGGAAACACCATATATTTT | CASSPRDIGNTIYF
TRBD2 | TRBJ2-1 | many | TRBV7-9 | TGTGCCAACGCCGTAGGGACTAGCATCGATGAGCAGTTCTTC | CANAVGTSIDEQFF
. | TRBJ2-1 | many | TRBV20-1 | TGCAGTGCTACCCCTTGGGACTTCGGATCCTACAATGAGCAGTTCTTC | CSATPWDFGSYNEQFF
TRBD1 | TRBJ2-7 | few | TRBV11-1 | TGTGCCAGCAGCAGGGGACAGGGGGTCTCCTACGAGCAGTACTTC | CASSRGQGVSYEQYF
. | TRBJ2-7 | many | TRBV20-1 | TGCAGTGCCCCGTTCGCGACGGGGGCCTCCTACGAGCAGTACTTC | CSAPFATGASYEQYF
TRBD1 | TRBJ1-4 | many | TRBV6-5 | TGTGCCAGCAGTTACGTGGGACAGGTCCTTTTCAACCGTGCAACTAATGAAAAACTGTTTTTT | CASSYVGQVLFNRATNEKLFF
. | TRBJ2-7 | many | TRBV20-1 | TGCAGTGTAACAGGCCCCAACCGAGGCGAGCAGTACTTC | CSVTGPNRGEQYF
. | TRBJ2-3 | many | TRBV10-3 | TGTGCCATCGGTGCCCAGGGAGCCGGGGCAGATACGCAGTATTTT | CAIGAQGAGADTQYF
. | TRBJ1-3 | many | TRBV15 | TGTGCCACCAGCCTAAACAGGGAAGGGCCCTCTGGAAACACCATATATTTT | CATSLNREGPSGNTIYF